This T cell receptor (beta chain) is drawn from a study of T cells in Graves' hyperthyroidism and ophthalmopathy. Study findings and constraints: In blood, most of the thyroid clonotypes expanded above 0.001 were also present.

On this clonotype: The antigen remains undetermined.

V dropped 5 bases and J dropped 2; count of bases not matched to a gene: 9. Germline-derived CDR1 and CDR2 are SGHAT and FQNNGV. CDR3 length: 15 amino acids. RNA transcripts provided the source from which TCR beta CDR3 regions were amplified. With the HTBI primer set, the TCR CDR3 went through a first round of RT-PCR. MiXCR was run by TCRdb on the multiplex PCR reads, yielding one entry per CDR3 protein. Of roughly 570,000 distinct CDR3 sequences in the sample, under 60% were seen once. The sequence came from an adult woman with Graves' disease, either hyperthyroidism or ophthalmopathy (not recorded which). The chain recombines TRBV11-2 with TRBJ2-7; TRBD2 matches at 7 bases. Sequenced: peripheral blood or thyroid tissue (not recorded which). The CDR3 coding sequence is TGTGCCAGCAGCCTAGTGAGCGGGACCCCCTACGAGCAGTACTTC. Amino acid sequence: CASSLVSGTPYEQYF.